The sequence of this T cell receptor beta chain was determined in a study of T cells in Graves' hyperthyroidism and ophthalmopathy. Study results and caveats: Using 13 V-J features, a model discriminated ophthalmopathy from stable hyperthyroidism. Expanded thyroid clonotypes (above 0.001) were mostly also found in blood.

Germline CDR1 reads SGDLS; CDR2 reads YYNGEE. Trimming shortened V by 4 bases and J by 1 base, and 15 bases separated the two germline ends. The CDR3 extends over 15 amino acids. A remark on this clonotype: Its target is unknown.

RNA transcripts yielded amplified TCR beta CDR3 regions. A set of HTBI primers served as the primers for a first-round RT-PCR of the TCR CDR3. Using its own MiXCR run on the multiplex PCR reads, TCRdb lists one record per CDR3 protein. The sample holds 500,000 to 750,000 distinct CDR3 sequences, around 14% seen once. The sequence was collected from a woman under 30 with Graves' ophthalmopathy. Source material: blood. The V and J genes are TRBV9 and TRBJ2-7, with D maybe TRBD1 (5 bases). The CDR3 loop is CASSPQGRASYEQYF. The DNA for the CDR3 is TGTGCCAGCAGCCCCCAGGGCAGGGCATCCTACGAGCAGTACTTC.